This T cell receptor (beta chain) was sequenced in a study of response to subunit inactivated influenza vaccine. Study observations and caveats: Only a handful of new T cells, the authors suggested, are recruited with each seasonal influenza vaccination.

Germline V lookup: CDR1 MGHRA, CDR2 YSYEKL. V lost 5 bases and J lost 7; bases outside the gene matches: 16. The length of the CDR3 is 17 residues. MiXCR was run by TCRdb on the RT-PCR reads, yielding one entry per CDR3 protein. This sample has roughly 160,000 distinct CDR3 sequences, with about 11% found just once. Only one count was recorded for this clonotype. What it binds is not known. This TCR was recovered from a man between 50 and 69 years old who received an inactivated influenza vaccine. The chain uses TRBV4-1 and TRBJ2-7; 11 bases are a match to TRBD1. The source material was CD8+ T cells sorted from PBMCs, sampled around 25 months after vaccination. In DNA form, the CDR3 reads TGCGCCAGCAGCATTCGGGCCGGGACAGGGGGTGTTGGGGAGCAGTACTTC. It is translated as CASSIRAGTGGVGEQYF.